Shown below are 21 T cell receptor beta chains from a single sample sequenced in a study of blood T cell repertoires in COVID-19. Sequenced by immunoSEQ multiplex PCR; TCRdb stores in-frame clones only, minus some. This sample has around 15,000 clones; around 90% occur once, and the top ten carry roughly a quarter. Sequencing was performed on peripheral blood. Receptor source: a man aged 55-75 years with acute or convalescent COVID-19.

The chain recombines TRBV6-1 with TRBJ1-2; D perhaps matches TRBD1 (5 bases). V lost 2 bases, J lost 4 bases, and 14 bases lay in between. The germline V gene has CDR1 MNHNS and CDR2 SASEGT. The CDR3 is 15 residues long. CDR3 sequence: CASSEIGRVGYGYTF. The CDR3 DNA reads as TGTGCCAGCAGTGAAATCGGCAGGGTGGGCTATGGCTACACCTTC.

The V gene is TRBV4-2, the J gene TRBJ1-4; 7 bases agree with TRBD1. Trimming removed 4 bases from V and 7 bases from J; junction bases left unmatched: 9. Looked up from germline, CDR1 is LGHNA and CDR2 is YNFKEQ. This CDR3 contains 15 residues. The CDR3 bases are TGTGCCAGCAGCCCGTACGGGCAGGGGGTTGAAAAACTGTTTTTT. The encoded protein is CASSPYGQGVEKLFF.

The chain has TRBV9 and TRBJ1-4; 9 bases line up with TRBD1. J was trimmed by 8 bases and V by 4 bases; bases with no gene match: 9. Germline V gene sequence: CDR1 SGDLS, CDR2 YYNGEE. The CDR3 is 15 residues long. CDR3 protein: CASSPRDREEEKLFF. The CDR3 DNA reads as TGTGCCAGCAGCCCGAGGGACAGGGAGGAAGAAAAACTGTTTTTT.

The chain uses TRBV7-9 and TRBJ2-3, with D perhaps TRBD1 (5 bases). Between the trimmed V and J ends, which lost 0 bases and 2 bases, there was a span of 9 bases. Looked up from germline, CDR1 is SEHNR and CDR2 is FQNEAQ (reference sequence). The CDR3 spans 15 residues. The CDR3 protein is CASSLAGQVTDTQYF. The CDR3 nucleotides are TGTGCCAGCAGCTTAGCGGGGCAGGTCACAGATACGCAGTATTTT.

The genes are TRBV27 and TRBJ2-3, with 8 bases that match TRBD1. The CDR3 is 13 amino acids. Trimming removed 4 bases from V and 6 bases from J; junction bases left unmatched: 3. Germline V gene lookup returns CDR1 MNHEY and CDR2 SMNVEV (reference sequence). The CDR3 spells CASSSGGPDTQYF. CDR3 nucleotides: TGTGCCAGCAGTTCAGGGGGCCCCGATACGCAGTATTTT.

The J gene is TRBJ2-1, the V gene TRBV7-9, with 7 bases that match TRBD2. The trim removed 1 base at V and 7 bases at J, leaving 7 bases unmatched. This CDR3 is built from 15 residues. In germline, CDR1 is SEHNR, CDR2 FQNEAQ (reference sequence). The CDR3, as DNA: TGTGCCAGCAGCTTAGTACAAGCGGGGAGGAATGAGCAGTTCTTC. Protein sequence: CASSLVQAGRNEQFF. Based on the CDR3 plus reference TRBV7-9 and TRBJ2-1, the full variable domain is DTGVSQNPRHKITKRGQNVTFRCDPISEHNRLYWYRQTLGQGPEFLTYFQNEAQLEKSRLLSDRFSAERPKGSFSTLEIQRTEQGDSAMYLCASSLVQAGRNEQFFGPGTRLTVL.

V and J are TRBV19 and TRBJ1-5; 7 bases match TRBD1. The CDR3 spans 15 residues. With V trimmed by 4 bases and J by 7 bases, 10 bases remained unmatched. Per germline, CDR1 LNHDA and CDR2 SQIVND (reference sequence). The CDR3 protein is CASSTREQGWQPQHF. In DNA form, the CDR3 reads TGTGCCAGTAGTACCCGGGAACAGGGGTGGCAGCCCCAGCATTTT.

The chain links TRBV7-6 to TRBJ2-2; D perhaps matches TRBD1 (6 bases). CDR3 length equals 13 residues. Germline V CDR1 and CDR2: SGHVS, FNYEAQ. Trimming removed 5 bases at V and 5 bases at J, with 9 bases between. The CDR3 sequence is CASSLTGTGELFF. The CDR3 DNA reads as TGTGCCAGCAGCCTTACAGGGACCGGGGAGCTGTTTTTT.

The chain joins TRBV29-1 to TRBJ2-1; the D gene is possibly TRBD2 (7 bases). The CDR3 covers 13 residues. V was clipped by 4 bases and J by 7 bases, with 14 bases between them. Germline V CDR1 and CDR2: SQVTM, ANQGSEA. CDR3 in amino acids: CSVGGGRGNEQFF. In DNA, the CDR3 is TGCAGCGTTGGGGGGGGCAGGGGAAATGAGCAGTTCTTC.

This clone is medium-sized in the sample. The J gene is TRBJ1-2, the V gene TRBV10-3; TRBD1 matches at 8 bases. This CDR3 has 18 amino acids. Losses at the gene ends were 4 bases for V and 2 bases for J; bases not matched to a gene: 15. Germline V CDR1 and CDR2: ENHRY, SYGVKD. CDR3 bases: TGTGCCATCAGTGGGGCAACGACAGGGGAGATTCCAAACTATGGCTACACCTTC. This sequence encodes CAISGATTGEIPNYGYTF.

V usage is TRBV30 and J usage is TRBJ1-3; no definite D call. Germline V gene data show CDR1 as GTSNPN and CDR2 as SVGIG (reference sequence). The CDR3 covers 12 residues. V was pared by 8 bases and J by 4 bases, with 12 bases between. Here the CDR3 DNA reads TGTGCCGGAGGGCAGTGGGGAAACACCATATATTTT. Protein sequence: CAGGQWGNTIYF.

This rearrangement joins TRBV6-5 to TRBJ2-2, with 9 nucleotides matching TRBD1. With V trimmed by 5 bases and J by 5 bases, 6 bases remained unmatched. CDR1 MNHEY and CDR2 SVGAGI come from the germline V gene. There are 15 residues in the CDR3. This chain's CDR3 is CASSLNRGQTGELFF. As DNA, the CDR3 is TGTGCCAGCAGTCTAAACAGGGGGCAGACCGGGGAGCTGTTTTTT.

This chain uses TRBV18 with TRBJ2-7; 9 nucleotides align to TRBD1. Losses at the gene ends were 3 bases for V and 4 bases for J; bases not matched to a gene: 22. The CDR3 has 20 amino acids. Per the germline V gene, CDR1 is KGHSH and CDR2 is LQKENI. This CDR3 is CASSPVTGSPGQGVIYEQYF. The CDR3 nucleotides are TGTGCCAGCTCACCCGTGACGGGGTCCCCGGGACAGGGAGTTATATACGAGCAGTACTTC.

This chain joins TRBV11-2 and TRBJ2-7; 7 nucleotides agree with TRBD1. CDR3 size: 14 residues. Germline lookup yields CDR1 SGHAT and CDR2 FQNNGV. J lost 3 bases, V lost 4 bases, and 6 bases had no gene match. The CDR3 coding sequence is TGTGCCAGCAGCTGGTCGGGACAGAGCTACGAGCAGTACTTC. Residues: CASSWSGQSYEQYF.

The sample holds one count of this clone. The CDR3 sequence is CASSYEGQGYTEAFF. The CDR3 bases are TGTGCCAGCAGCTACGAGGGACAGGGTTACACTGAAGCTTTCTTT. This sequence joins TRBV9 and TRBJ1-1; 9 bases match TRBD1. The CDR3 is 15 amino acids. Germline V lookup: CDR1 SGDLS, CDR2 YYNGEE. J was trimmed by 3 bases and V by 4 bases; bases with no gene match: 7.

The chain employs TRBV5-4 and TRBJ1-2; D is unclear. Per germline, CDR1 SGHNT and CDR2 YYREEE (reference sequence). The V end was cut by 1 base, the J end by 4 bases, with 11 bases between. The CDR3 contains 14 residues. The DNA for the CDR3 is TGTGCCAGCAGCTTGAGTGCAGGCCTCTATGGCTACACCTTC. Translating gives CASSLSAGLYGYTF.

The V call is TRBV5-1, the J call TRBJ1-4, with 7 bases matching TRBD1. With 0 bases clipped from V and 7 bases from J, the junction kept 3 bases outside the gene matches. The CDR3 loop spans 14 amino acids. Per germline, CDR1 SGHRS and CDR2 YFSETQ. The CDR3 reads CASSLDRGGEKLFF. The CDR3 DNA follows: TGCGCCAGCAGCTTGGACAGGGGAGGTGAAAAACTGTTTTTT. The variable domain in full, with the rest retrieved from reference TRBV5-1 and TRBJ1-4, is KAGVTQTPRYLIKTRGQQVTLSCSPISGHRSVSWYQQTPGQGLQFLFEYFSETQRNKGNFPGRFSGRQFSNSRSEMNVSTLELGDSALYLCASSLDRGGEKLFFGSGTQLSVL.

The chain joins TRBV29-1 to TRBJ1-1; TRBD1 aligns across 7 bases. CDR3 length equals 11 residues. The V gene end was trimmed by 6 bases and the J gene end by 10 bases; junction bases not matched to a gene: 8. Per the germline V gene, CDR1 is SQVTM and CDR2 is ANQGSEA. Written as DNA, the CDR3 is TGCAGCGTCACGACAGGGTACGGAGCTTTCTTT. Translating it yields CSVTTGYGAFF.

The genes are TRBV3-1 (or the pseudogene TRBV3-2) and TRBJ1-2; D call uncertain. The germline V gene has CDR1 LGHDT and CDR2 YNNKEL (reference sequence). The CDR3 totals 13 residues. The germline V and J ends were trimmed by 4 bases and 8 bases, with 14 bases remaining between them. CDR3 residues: CASSLGEGYGYTF. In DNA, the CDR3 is TGTGCCAGCAGCCTCGGGGAAGGCTACGGCTACACCTTC.

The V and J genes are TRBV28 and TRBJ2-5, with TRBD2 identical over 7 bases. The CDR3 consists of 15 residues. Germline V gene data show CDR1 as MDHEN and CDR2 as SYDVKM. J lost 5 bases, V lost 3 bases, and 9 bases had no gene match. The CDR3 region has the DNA TGTGCCAGCAGTTTTCAAGCGGGATCGTCGGAGACCCAGTACTTC. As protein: CASSFQAGSSETQYF.

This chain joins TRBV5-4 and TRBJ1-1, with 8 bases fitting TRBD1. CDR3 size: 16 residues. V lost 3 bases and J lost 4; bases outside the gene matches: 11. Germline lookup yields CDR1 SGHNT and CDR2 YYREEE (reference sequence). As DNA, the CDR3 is TGTGCCAGCAGCTGGGGGCAGGGGGCCGGGCTCACTGAAGCTTTCTTT. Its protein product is CASSWGQGAGLTEAFF.